This T cell receptor (beta chain) was sequenced during a study of T-cell memory formation after mild COVID-19. Overall study findings and caveats: Day 15 to 85 contractors were CD4/CD8 balanced; later expanders leaned CD4+.

Using constant-segment primers, 5'RACE produced TCR alpha and TCR beta cDNA libraries carrying sample barcodes and UMIs. TCRdb passed the 5' RACE reads through MiXCR, listing each CDR3 protein once. The sample consists of about 430,000 distinct CDR3 sequences, about 20% of them appearing once. Concerning this clonotype: Its specificity is unknown.

V was clipped by 5 bases and J by 9 bases, with 15 bases between them. CDR1 and CDR2 (germline): PRHDT, FYEKMQ (reference sequence). This CDR3 is built from 13 residues. The rearrangement links TRBV13 to TRBJ2-3; TRBD2 might be the D (6 bases). Sample: PBMCs or a T cell subset sorted from them (not recorded which). The receptor was derived from a man aged 18 to 30 who had mild COVID-19 (a few samples of this study predate the infection). Cell type and time point are not known. CDR3 sequence (DNA): TGTGCCAGCAGCGCCGGGACTGGTGGGACGCAGTATTTT. This translates into CASSAGTGGTQYF. The full variable domain, rest sourced from reference TRBV13 and TRBJ2-3, is AAGVIQSPRHLIKEKRETATLKCYPIPRHDTVYWYQQGPGQDPQFLISFYEKMQSDKGSIPDRFSAQQFSDYHSELNMSSLELGDSALYFCASSAGTGGTQYFGPGTRLTVL.